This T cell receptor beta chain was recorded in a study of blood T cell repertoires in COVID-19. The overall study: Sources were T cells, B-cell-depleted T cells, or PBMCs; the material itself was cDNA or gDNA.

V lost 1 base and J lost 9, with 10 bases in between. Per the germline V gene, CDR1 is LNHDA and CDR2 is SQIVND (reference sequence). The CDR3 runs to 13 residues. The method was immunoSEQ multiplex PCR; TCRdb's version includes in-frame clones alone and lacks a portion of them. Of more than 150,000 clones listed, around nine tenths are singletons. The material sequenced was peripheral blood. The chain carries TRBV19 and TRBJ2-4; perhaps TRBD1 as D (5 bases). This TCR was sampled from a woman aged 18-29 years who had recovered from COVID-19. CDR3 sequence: CASSIAGIGIQYF. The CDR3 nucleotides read TGTGCCAGTAGTATAGCAGGGATTGGCATTCAGTACTTC.